This entry concerns a single T cell receptor beta chain. The sample has other DNA sequences that encode this CDR3 too. This entry comes from a study of blood T cell repertoires in COVID-19. The wider study: There were acute and convalescent COVID-19 samples, and they came from the United States, Italy and Spain. PBMCs, B-cell-depleted T cells, or T cells provided the cDNA or gDNA that made up the material.

This table comes from immunoSEQ multiplex PCR, and its TCRdb copy is limited to in-frame clones, with some not included. The table has around 67,000 clones, roughly 77% seen once. The germline V gene encodes CDR1 SQVTM and CDR2 ANQGSEA. V was clipped by 7 bases and J by 4 bases; unmatched bases: 5. There are 13 residues in the CDR3. The sequence derives from a woman aged 70-85 years with acute or convalescent COVID-19. V usage is TRBV29-1 and J usage is TRBJ2-1, with TRBD1 identical over 9 bases. Material for sequencing was peripheral blood. The CDR3 is CSAEGQGYNEQFF. The DNA of the CDR3 is TGCAGCGCCGAGGGACAGGGATACAATGAGCAGTTCTTC.